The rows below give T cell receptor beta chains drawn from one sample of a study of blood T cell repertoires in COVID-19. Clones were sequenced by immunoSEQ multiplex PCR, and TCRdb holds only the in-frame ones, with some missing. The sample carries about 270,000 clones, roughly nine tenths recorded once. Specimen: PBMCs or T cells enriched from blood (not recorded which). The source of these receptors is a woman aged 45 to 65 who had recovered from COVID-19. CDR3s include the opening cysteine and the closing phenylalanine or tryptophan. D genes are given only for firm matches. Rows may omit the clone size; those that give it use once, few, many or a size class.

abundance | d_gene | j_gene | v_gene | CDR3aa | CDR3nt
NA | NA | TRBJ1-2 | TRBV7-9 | CASSQTDSYGYTF | TGTGCCAGCAGCCAGACAGACTCATATGGCTACACCTTC
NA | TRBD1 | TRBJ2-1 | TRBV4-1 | CASSQRATGAGYNEQFF | TGCGCCAGCAGCCAACGGGCGACAGGGGCGGGCTACAATGAGCAGTTCTTC
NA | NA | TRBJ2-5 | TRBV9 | CASSGNSGRSPSAQETQYF | TGTGCCAGCAGCGGAAATTCAGGTCGCTCCCCCTCCGCGCAAGAGACCCAGTACTTC
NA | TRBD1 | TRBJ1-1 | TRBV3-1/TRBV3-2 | CASSPMTGGGTEAFF | TGTGCCAGCAGCCCCATGACAGGGGGCGGCACTGAAGCTTTCTTT
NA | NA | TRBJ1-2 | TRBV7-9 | CASSLEERGYTF | TGTGCCAGCAGCTTGGAGGAGAGAGGCTACACCTTC
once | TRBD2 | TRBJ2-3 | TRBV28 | CASSFSSGRLTDTQYF | TGTGCCAGCAGTTTCTCCTCCGGGAGGCTCACAGATACGCAGTATTTT
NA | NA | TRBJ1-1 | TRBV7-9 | CASSVTGNTEAFF | TGTGCCAGCAGCGTGACAGGAAACACTGAAGCTTTCTTT
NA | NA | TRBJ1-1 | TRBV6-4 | CASSSGVNTEAFF | TGTGCCAGCAGTTCGGGTGTGAACACTGAAGCTTTCTTT
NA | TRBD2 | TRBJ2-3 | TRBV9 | CASSFGLAGGTDTQYF | TGTGCCAGCAGCTTCGGACTAGCGGGAGGAACAGATACGCAGTATTTT
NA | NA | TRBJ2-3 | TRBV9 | CASSELDTQYF | TGTGCCAGCAGCGAGCTTGATACGCAGTATTTT
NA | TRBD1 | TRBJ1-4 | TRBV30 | CAWTTGDEKLFF | TGTGCCTGGACGACAGGGGACGAAAAACTGTTTTTT
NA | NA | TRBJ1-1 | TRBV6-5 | CASSYWVPGGRTEAFF | TGTGCCAGCAGTTATTGGGTCCCGGGGGGCCGCACTGAAGCTTTCTTT
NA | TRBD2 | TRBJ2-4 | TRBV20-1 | CSASKREIAKNIQYF | TGCAGTGCTAGTAAGCGGGAAATAGCCAAAAACATTCAGTACTTC
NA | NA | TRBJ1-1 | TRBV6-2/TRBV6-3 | CASSFDREAFF | TGTGCCAGCAGTTTCGACAGAGAGGCTTTCTTT